This T cell receptor (beta chain) was identified during a study of blood T cell repertoires in COVID-19 (dated by TCRdb to the early 2020s). For the wider study: Collaborator samples came from the United States, Italy and Spain and covered acute and convalescent phases of COVID-19. The material from the prospective study consisted of cDNA or gDNA derived from T cells, B-cell-depleted T cells, or PBMCs. Deeply sampled blood TCRbeta repertoires from subjects exposed to, actively infected with, or recovered from COVID-19 were included in the dataset. A freely available public database, intended as a resource for researchers studying the immune response to SARS-CoV-2, is where the repertoires were released. Samples came from the ongoing ImmuneRACE study (first 160 participants) plus 1,254 subjects from 6 global collaborators. The sample metadata nearly always contained a de-identified subject ID, COVID-19 status, age in years and sex. HLA class I and class II types, where available, came from metadata supplied by the sample provider rather than from assay-based typing.

TCRbeta CDR3 regions were amplified from genomic DNA by means of the immunoSEQ Assay, a bias-controlled multiplex PCR. Concerning the study's data processing: The number of nucleated cells in each sample was estimated from the amplification of reference gene primers within the assay. To quantify the absolute abundance of each unique TCRbeta CDR3 rearrangement, sequence reads were collapsed and filtered. Productive Simpson clonality was computed per sample as the square root of Simpson's diversity index over productive rearrangements. The clones in this table, taken by TCRdb from immuneACCESS, are in-frame only. Not every clone is retained; where verified, under half of the shortfall comes from an unresolved V gene, and the cause of the rest is unknown. From that table come the V and J calls and clone size; the DNA was used to work out D and trimming. This sample holds 53,000 or so clones; 70% to 85% were observed only once. The ten biggest clones cover around 15% of the sample.

On this clone itself: Its cognate antigen has yet to be identified. Base qualities are not at hand, and no much larger clone is one base apart.

Each collaborating institution followed its own protocols to collect whole blood in K2EDTA tubes. Collaborator samples were shipped for TCRbeta analysis as frozen whole blood, isolated PBMCs, or DNA extracted from either sample type. What the authors observed across the whole study: The amount of clinical and demographic metadata varied by source and participant and was provided uncurated.

The CDR3 runs 15 residues from the cysteine to the phenylalanine. Only the CDR3 part of the read is kept: 45 bases, read in frame from the first base. V is clipped by 4 bases and J by 9 bases, and the sequence between their germline boundaries is 16 bases long. Taken from the germline V gene, the CDR1 and CDR2 loops are LGHNA and YSLEER. The sequence is built from TRBV4-3 and TRBJ1-6; TRBD1 is a weak D gene call, 5 bases matching. The clonotype was recovered from a human donor in a cohort sampled during active COVID-19. Sample: peripheral blood. The base sequence is TGCGCCAGCAGCCCCGATGGGCGCCAGGGTTCACCCCTCCACTTT. It is translated as CASSPDGRQGSPLHF.